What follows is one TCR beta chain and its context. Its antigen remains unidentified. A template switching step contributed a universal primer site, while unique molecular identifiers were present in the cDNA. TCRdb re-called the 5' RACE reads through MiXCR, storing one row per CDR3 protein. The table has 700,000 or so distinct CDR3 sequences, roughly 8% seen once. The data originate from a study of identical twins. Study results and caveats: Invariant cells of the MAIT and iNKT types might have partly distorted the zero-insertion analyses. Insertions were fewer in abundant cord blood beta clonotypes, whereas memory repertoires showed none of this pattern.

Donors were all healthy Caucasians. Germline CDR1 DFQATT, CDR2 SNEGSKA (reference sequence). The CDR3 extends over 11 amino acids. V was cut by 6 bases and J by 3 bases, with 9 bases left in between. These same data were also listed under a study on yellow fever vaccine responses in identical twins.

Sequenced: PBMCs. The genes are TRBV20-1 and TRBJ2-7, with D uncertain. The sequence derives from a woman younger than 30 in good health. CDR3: CSANQFYEQYF. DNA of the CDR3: TGCAGTGCCAATCAATTCTACGAGCAGTACTTC.